Listed below are T cell receptor beta chains from one sample, sequenced in a study of T-cell memory formation after mild COVID-19. TCRdb itself ran the 5' RACE reads through MiXCR, one entry per CDR3 protein. The sample consists of around 340,000 distinct CDR3 sequences, about a sixth of them appearing once. The specimen was PBMCs or a T cell subset sorted from them (not recorded which). Every receptor here comes from a man in his late teens or twenties who had mild COVID-19 (a few samples of this study predate the infection). Cell type and time point are not known. The CDR3 runs from the conserved cysteine through the conserved F or W. The D gene is left open where the match is weak. The size of a clone is reported for some rows only, either as once, few or many, or as a class for expanded clones.

>TRBD2|TRBV29-1|few|TRBJ2-2
CSVEAGGTGELFF
TGCAGCGTTGAAGCGGGGGGAACCGGGGAGCTGTTTTTT
>.|TRBV5-1|.|TRBJ2-1
CASHDPPSNEQFF
TGCGCCAGCCACGATCCCCCCAGCAATGAGCAGTTCTTC
>TRBD1|TRBV5-1|few|TRBJ2-2
CASSLAGQGISGELFF
TGCGCCAGCAGCTTGGCTGGACAGGGAATCTCCGGGGAGCTGTTTTTT
>.|TRBV20-1|.|TRBJ2-5
CSARDIGVETQYF
TGCAGTGCTAGAGATATCGGGGTAGAGACCCAGTACTTC
>TRBD2|TRBV4-1|.|TRBJ2-5
CASSQAHPSSGGETQYF
TGCGCCAGCAGCCAAGCCCATCCGTCTAGCGGAGGGGAGACCCAGTACTTC
>.|TRBV12-3/TRBV12-4|few|TRBJ1-4
CASSLSGEKLFF
TGTGCCAGCAGTTTAAGTGGGGAAAAACTGTTTTTT
>TRBD2|TRBV6-6|many|TRBJ2-1
CASSPLPTSGDYNEQFF
TGTGCCAGCAGTCCTCTCCCGACTAGCGGGGATTACAATGAGCAGTTCTTC
>.|TRBV6-5|many|TRBJ2-3
CASSYPGADTQYF
TGTGCCAGCAGTTACCCGGGAGCCGATACGCAGTATTTT
>TRBD1|TRBV9|.|TRBJ1-4
CASSVEGAQAEKLFF
TGTGCCAGCAGCGTAGAGGGGGCGCAGGCGGAAAAACTGTTTTTT
>.|TRBV15|few|TRBJ2-3
CATSTAPGHYTDTQYF
TGTGCCACCAGCACGGCGCCGGGACACTACACAGATACGCAGTATTTT
>TRBD1|TRBV3-1|.|TRBJ2-5
CASSQTGQGGQETQYF
TGTGCCAGCAGCCAAACCGGACAGGGAGGCCAAGAGACCCAGTACTTC
>TRBD1|TRBV5-4|.|TRBJ2-3
CASSVTGVDTQYF
TGTGCCAGCAGCGTGACAGGGGTGGATACGCAGTATTTT
>TRBD2|TRBV5-1|.|TRBJ2-1
CASTSDLAGGPNEQFF
TGCGCCAGCACCTCAGATCTAGCGGGGGGGCCCAATGAGCAGTTCTTC
>.|TRBV5-1|many|TRBJ2-2
CASSFNTGELFF
TGCGCCAGCAGCTTTAACACCGGGGAGCTGTTTTTT
>.|TRBV28|.|TRBJ2-5
CASRQTPAETQYF
TGTGCCAGCAGGCAGACTCCAGCAGAGACCCAGTACTTC
>.|TRBV4-3|few|TRBJ1-2
CASSQLGSYGYTF
TGCGCCAGCAGCCAACTAGGGTCTTATGGCTACACCTTC
>.|TRBV4-3|many|TRBJ2-7
CASSFVGEAYEQYF
TGCGCCAGCAGCTTTGTGGGGGAGGCCTACGAGCAGTACTTC
>.|TRBV20-1|.|TRBJ1-6
CSASSRGRSPLHF
TGCAGTGCTAGTTCCAGGGGACGTTCACCCCTCCACTTT
>.|TRBV11-2|.|TRBJ2-5
CASSFGGWRETQYF
TGTGCCAGCAGCTTCGGGGGCTGGCGAGAGACCCAGTACTTC
>TRBD2|TRBV7-9|few|TRBJ2-3
CASSLDGGTFDTQYF
TGTGCCAGCAGCTTAGACGGGGGGACCTTTGATACGCAGTATTTT
>TRBD1|TRBV7-2|few|TRBJ2-1
CASSPTGTGINEQFF
TGTGCCAGCAGCCCCACCGGGACAGGGATTAATGAGCAGTTCTTC
>.|TRBV10-3|.|TRBJ2-6
CAISNRSGANVLTF
TGTGCCATCTCGAACCGATCTGGGGCCAACGTCCTGACTTTC
>.|TRBV29-1|few|TRBJ2-5
CSVEDQGGLETQYF
TGCAGCGTTGAAGATCAGGGGGGGCTCGAGACCCAGTACTTC
>.|TRBV10-3|.|TRBJ1-1
CAISEEGPEAFF
TGTGCCATCAGTGAAGAGGGCCCCGAAGCTTTCTTT
>.|TRBV29-1|.|TRBJ2-5
CSVEDRAGLGWTQYF
TGCAGCGTTGAAGATAGGGCGGGCCTCGGGTGGACCCAGTACTTC
>TRBD1|TRBV4-2|few|TRBJ1-2
CASSQGLGDRGYGYTF
TGTGCCAGCAGCCAAGGCCTGGGGGACAGGGGCTATGGCTACACCTTC
>.|TRBV27|.|TRBJ2-7
CASSYRDGGYEQYF
TGTGCCAGCAGTTACCGGGACGGTGGCTACGAGCAGTACTTC
>.|TRBV6-5|many|TRBJ1-1
CASSWGERGEAFF
TGTGCCAGCAGCTGGGGTGAACGGGGGGAAGCTTTCTTT
>.|TRBV15|.|TRBJ2-2
CATSRAGTPRTGELFF
TGTGCCACCAGCAGAGCCGGGACACCTCGGACCGGGGAGCTGTTTTTT
>.|TRBV5-4|.|TRBJ1-1
CASSRAENTEAFF
TGTGCCAGCAGCCGGGCGGAGAACACTGAAGCTTTCTTT
>.|TRBV6-2/TRBV6-3|few|TRBJ2-1
CASSYSVGGPRNEQFF
TGTGCCAGCAGTTACTCGGTGGGGGGGCCGAGAAATGAGCAGTTCTTC
>.|TRBV10-2|.|TRBJ1-5
CASSANSNQPQHF
TGCGCCAGCAGTGCGAATAGCAATCAGCCCCAGCATTTT